This T cell receptor beta chain was captured by sequencing in a study of CD8 T cells in ankylosing spondylitis. Study-level results: In ankylosing spondylitis patients, matched synovial fluid reportedly showed significant enrichment of disease-linked clones. There was a TCR beta motif, made of eight highly homologous variants, that appeared characteristic of ankylosing spondylitis blood. Clones linked to the disease showed a CD8+ phenotype. They occurred at relatively low frequencies in peripheral blood. Earlier literature documents some of the motif variants in reactive arthritis synovial fluid and blood.

Germline CDR1 MDHEN, CDR2 SYDVKM. This CDR3 comprises 13 residues. V was cut by 5 bases and J by 1 base, with 8 bases left in between. Making use of molecular barcodes, quantitative 5'-RACE generated TCR beta libraries. One entry per CDR3 protein, called by TCRdb with MiXCR from the 5' RACE reads. Of about 840,000 distinct CDR3 sequences listed, 12% were seen once; the top ten hold just over 0.5%. This clonotype was observed many times. The antigen is undetermined. The sequence was collected from a male donor with ankylosing spondylitis. Material: blood, either unsorted or a sorted T cell fraction (not recorded which). The chain employs TRBV28 and TRBJ1-1, with no clear D. CDR3 sequence reads: CASSLPWNTEAFF. DNA for the CDR3: TGTGCCAGCAGTCTCCCCTGGAACACTGAAGCTTTCTTT.